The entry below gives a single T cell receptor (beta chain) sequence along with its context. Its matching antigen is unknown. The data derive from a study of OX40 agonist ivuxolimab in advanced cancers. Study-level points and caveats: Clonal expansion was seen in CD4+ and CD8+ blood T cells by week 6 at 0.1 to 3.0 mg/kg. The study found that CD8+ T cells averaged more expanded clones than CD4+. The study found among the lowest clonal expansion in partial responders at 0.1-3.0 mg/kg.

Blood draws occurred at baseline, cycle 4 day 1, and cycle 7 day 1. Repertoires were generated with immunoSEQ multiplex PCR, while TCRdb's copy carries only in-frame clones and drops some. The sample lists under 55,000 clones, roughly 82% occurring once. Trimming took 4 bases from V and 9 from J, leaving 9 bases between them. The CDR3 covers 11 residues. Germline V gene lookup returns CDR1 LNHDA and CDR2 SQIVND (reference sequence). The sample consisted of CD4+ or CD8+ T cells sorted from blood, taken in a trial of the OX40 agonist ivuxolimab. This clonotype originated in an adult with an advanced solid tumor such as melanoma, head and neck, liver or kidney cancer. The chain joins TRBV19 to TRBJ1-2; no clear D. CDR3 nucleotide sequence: TGTGCCAGTAGTAGACTGGATAGCTACACCTTC. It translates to CASSRLDSYTF.